The 27 T cell receptor beta chains given below trace back to one sample, sequenced in a study of T cell responses to AZD1222 COVID-19 vaccine. Data came from immunoSEQ multiplex PCR; TCRdb stores just in-frame clones and leaves some out. This sample has around 150,000 clones; 85% to 95% occur once, and the top ten carry approximately 4.8%. This specimen consisted of peripheral blood, obtained 28 days after the second AZD1222 dose. All receptors come from an adult who received the AZD1222 COVID-19 vaccine.

This clone has only a few counts. The chain couples TRBV14 to TRBJ1-1, with D possibly matching TRBD1 (6 bases). From germline, CDR1 is SGHDN and CDR2 FVKESK. The CDR3 is made up of 14 amino acids. Trimming left V 0 bases short and J 6 bases short, with 11 bases between. The CDR3 protein is CASSQDGRGPEAFF. CDR3 sequence (DNA): TGTGCCAGCAGCCAAGATGGTCGGGGGCCTGAAGCTTTCTTT.

This clone showed up just once. The chain recombines TRBV5-1 with TRBJ1-1; the D gene is possibly TRBD1 (6 bases). In germline, CDR1 is SGHRS, CDR2 YFSETQ. V was trimmed by 0 bases and J by 4 bases, leaving 10 bases between them. The CDR3 extends over 14 amino acids. In DNA form, the CDR3 reads TGCGCCAGCAGCTTGGAGAGGGGGGGCACTGAAGCTTTCTTT. Its protein is CASSLERGGTEAFF.

V gene TRBV5-1 combines with J gene TRBJ2-3; no reliable D call. The CDR3 is 13 residues long. V lost 4 bases, J lost 1 base, and 7 bases lay in between. Looked up from germline, CDR1 is SGHRS and CDR2 is YFSETQ. CDR3 nucleotide sequence: TGCGCCAGCAGCCCAAGCGGCACAGATACGCAGTATTTT. This translates into CASSPSGTDTQYF.

The gene calls are TRBV5-4 and TRBJ2-1; D uncertain. Trimming removed 7 bases at V and 4 bases at J, with 12 bases between. The CDR3 extends over 13 amino acids. The germline gives CDR1 SGHNT, CDR2 YYREEE (reference sequence). CDR3 nucleotide sequence: TGTGCCAGCGCGCCTGTGGGATACAATGAGCAGTTCTTC. Encoded protein: CASAPVGYNEQFF.

The chain's CDR3 is CASKGTSGSSGELFF. The CDR3 DNA sequence: TGTGCCAGCAAAGGGACTAGCGGGAGCTCCGGGGAGCTGTTTTTT. The genes are TRBV7-3 and TRBJ2-2; 14 nucleotides match TRBD2. The CDR3 contains 15 residues. The germline CDR1 and CDR2 sequences are SGHTA and FQGTGA. V shed 7 bases and J 6 bases; nucleotides not matched to a gene: 4.

The chain carries TRBV30 and TRBJ1-1; D gene ambiguous. V gave up 0 bases and J gave up 0 bases, with 8 bases separating them. The germline V gene has CDR1 GTSNPN and CDR2 SVGIG (reference sequence). The CDR3 has 14 amino acids. The CDR3 sequence: CAWSVGILNTEAFF. CDR3 bases: TGTGCCTGGAGTGTGGGCATTTTGAACACTGAAGCTTTCTTT. The variable domain in full, completed from reference TRBV30 and TRBJ1-1, reads SQTIHQWPATLVQPVGSPLSLECTVEGTSNPNLYWYRQAAGRGLQLLFYSVGIGQISSEVPQNLSASRPQDRQFILSSKKLLLSDSGFYLCAWSVGILNTEAFFGQGTRLTVV.

This clone was observed a single time. The chain recombines TRBV19 with TRBJ1-1, with TRBD1 as a possible D gene (5 bases). Germline values: CDR1 LNHDA, CDR2 SQIVND (reference sequence). The length of the CDR3 is 12 residues. Trimming stripped 3 bases from V and 8 bases from J, with 10 bases between. The CDR3 DNA is TGTGCCAGTAGTATCGGGGGGTACGAAGCTTTCTTT. Its translation: CASSIGGYEAFF. Complete variable domain (other parts from reference TRBV19 and TRBJ1-1): DGGITQSPKYLFRKEGQNVTLSCEQNLNHDAMYWYRQDPGQGLRLIYYSQIVNDFQKGDIAEGYSVSREKKESFPLTVTSAQKNPTAFYLCASSIGGYEAFFGQGTRLTVV.

The chain is built from TRBV12-5 and TRBJ1-5, with TRBD1 matching 8 bases. This CDR3 has 16 amino acids. Per the germline V gene, CDR1 is LGHNT and CDR2 is FRNRAP. V was clipped by 1 base and J by 5 bases; unmatched bases: 7. The DNA of the CDR3 is TGTGCTAGTGGTTTGGCTCTGGACAGGGTTGATCAGCCCCAGCATTTT. Its protein is CASGLALDRVDQPQHF.

V usage is TRBV7-3 and J usage is TRBJ2-3, with D perhaps given as TRBD1 or TRBD2 (5 bases each). The CDR3 covers 16 residues. From germline, CDR1 is SGHTA and CDR2 FQGTGA. Trimming cost V 0 bases and J 2 bases, with 12 bases left between them. The CDR3 nucleotides read TGTGCCAGCAGCTTAACGGGACCGGCCCCCACAGATACGCAGTATTTT. This gives the protein CASSLTGPAPTDTQYF.

This clone came up a few times. The chain recombines TRBV28 with TRBJ2-2; D tentatively fits TRBD1 or TRBD2 (5 bases each). Germline CDR1 reads MDHEN; CDR2 reads SYDVKM. V was shortened by 2 bases and J by 5 bases, with 24 bases between the two germline ends. This CDR3 spans 19 amino acids. CDR3 region: CASSLVETGTLFQTGELFF. CDR3 nucleotide sequence: TGTGCCAGCAGTTTAGTGGAAACCGGGACGCTTTTCCAGACCGGGGAGCTGTTTTTT.

This clone showed up just a few times. The CDR3 sequence: CASSGVYGYTF. As DNA, the CDR3 is TGTGCCTCGTCTGGGGTCTATGGCTACACCTTC. The chain links TRBV28 to TRBJ1-2; D is unresolved. The germline CDR1 and CDR2 sequences are MDHEN and SYDVKM. Trimming took off 11 bases at V and 4 bases at J, with 11 bases between the two ends. The CDR3 extends over 11 amino acids.

The chain combines TRBV5-1 with TRBJ2-7; D is perhaps TRBD2 (6 bases). V lost 2 bases and J 2 bases, leaving 11 bases between the germline ends. CDR1 and CDR2 (germline): SGHRS, YFSETQ. The CDR3 has 14 residues. The CDR3 bases are TGCGCCAGCAGCTTCGGGGGAGGTACCTACGAGCAGTACTTC. This codes for CASSFGGGTYEQYF.

This sequence joins TRBV18 and TRBJ1-1; 10 bases are a match to TRBD1. Germline CDR1 reads KGHSH; CDR2 reads LQKENI. V shed 5 bases and J 7 bases; nucleotides not matched to a gene: 7. The CDR3 extends over 14 amino acids. The CDR3 loop reads CASSVRDRGLEAFF. The DNA of the CDR3 is TGTGCCAGCTCAGTGCGGGACAGGGGACTTGAAGCTTTCTTT.

The genes are TRBV4-3 and TRBJ2-3, with D unresolved. This CDR3 spans 15 amino acids. In germline, CDR1 is LGHNA, CDR2 YSLEER. The V and J ends lost 2 bases and 3 bases respectively, with 12 bases between them. The CDR3 region is CASSQYSRITDTQYF. The DNA of the CDR3 is TGCGCCAGCAGCCAATACAGTAGAATAACAGATACGCAGTATTTT.

This chain joins TRBV15 and TRBJ1-4; 8 bases fit TRBD1. The ends lost 5 bases at V and 8 bases at J; junction bases unmatched: 1. The V gene's germline CDR1 is LNHNV and CDR2 YYDKDF (reference sequence). This CDR3 has 12 residues. CDR3 nucleotide sequence: TGTGCCACCAGCGGACAGGGCGAAAAACTGTTTTTT. This gives the protein CATSGQGEKLFF.

This clone was found once. V is TRBV7-9 and J is TRBJ1-2; 8 positions match TRBD1. CDR1 and CDR2 from the germline V gene are SEHNR and FQNEAQ (reference sequence). This CDR3 contains 13 residues. V shed 5 bases and J 7 bases; nucleotides not matched to a gene: 6. This chain's CDR3 is CASSPDREGGYTF. The CDR3 DNA reads as TGTGCCAGCAGCCCGGACAGGGAGGGTGGCTACACCTTC.

V is TRBV19 and J is TRBJ2-7; perhaps TRBD2 as D (5 bases). V lost 9 bases and J lost 0, with 12 bases in between. The CDR3 covers 13 residues. Per the germline V gene, CDR1 is LNHDA and CDR2 is SQIVND (reference sequence). The CDR3 DNA follows: TGTGCCAGCTCAGTGGGGAGCTCCTACGAGCAGTACTTC. Translation: CASSVGSSYEQYF. Supplemented by reference TRBV19 and TRBJ2-7, the full variable domain reads DGGITQSPKYLFRKEGQNVTLSCEQNLNHDAMYWYRQDPGQGLRLIYYSQIVNDFQKGDIAEGYSVSREKKESFPLTVTSAQKNPTAFYLCASSVGSSYEQYFGPGTRLTVT.

This rearrangement joins TRBV28 to TRBJ2-3; TRBD1 or TRBD2 may be the D gene (5 bases each). Per the germline V gene, CDR1 is MDHEN and CDR2 is SYDVKM. The V gene lost 7 bases and the J gene lost 0 bases, with 20 bases spanning the gap. This CDR3 spans 17 amino acids. The CDR3 sequence: CASISEGQAPSTDTQYF. The CDR3 nucleotides are TGTGCCAGCATCTCAGAGGGGCAGGCCCCTAGCACAGATACGCAGTATTTT.

This chain joins TRBV2 and TRBJ2-3, with D possibly matching TRBD1 (6 bases). The CDR3 is made up of 16 amino acids. Trimming took off 2 bases at V and 1 base at J, with 13 bases between the two ends. The germline gives CDR1 SNHLY, CDR2 FYNNEI. This CDR3 is CASSELGTLGTDTQYF. The CDR3 nucleotides are TGTGCCAGCAGTGAATTGGGGACACTAGGCACAGATACGCAGTATTTT. Supplemented by reference TRBV2 and TRBJ2-3, the full variable domain reads EPEVTQTPSHQVTQMGQEVILRCVPISNHLYFYWYRQILGQKVEFLVSFYNNEISEKSEIFDDQFSVERPDGSNFTLKIRSTKLEDSAMYFCASSELGTLGTDTQYFGPGTRLTVL.

As DNA, the CDR3 is TGCGCCAGCAGTCGTGGCGGAGACACTGAAGCTTTCTTT. It specifies CASSRGGDTEAFF. The rearrangement joins TRBV10-2 to TRBJ1-1; D is unresolved. The CDR3 length is 13 residues. The V end was cut by 5 bases, the J end by 3 bases, with 10 bases between. Germline-derived CDR1 and CDR2 are WSHSY and SAAADI.

Regarding this clone: One end of the junction varies from germline; a read error may be responsible. V and J are TRBV28 and TRBJ2-7; tentatively, D is TRBD2 (5 bases). In germline, CDR1 is MDHEN, CDR2 SYDVKM. The CDR3 runs 14 residues. The CDR3 loop is CASSPIASTYEQCF. In nucleotides, the CDR3 is TGTGCCAGCAGTCCCATAGCTAGCACCTACGAGCAGTGCTTC.

This chain links TRBV20-1 with TRBJ2-1; D remains ambiguous. The V end lost 3 bases, the J end lost 0 bases, and 9 bases lay between the germline ends. The V gene's germline CDR1 is DFQATT and CDR2 SNEGSKA (reference sequence). This CDR3 has 14 residues. In nucleotides, the CDR3 is TGCAGTGCTAGTCAAGGTAGCTCCTACAATGAGCAGTTCTTC. This codes for CSASQGSSYNEQFF.

This clone has a single count. The chain combines TRBV7-2 with TRBJ2-7; 12 bases fit TRBD2. CDR3 size: 16 residues. CDR1 is SGHTA, CDR2 FQGNSA, per germline. The junction had 11 bases not matched to a gene; V was cut back by 5 bases and J by 6 bases. The CDR3 loop is CASSQLAGGPGLEQYF. For the CDR3, the DNA is TGTGCCAGCAGCCAACTAGCGGGAGGCCCTGGACTCGAGCAGTACTTC.

The chain recombines TRBV5-6 with TRBJ2-1; D may correspond to TRBD1 or TRBD2 (5 bases each). There are 13 residues in the CDR3. V lost 4 bases to trimming and J lost 7 bases, with 12 bases between them. Looked up from germline, CDR1 is SGHDT and CDR2 is YYEEEE. The CDR3 spells CASSITGGNEQFF. In DNA, the CDR3 is TGTGCCAGCAGCATAACAGGCGGGAATGAGCAGTTCTTC.

This chain links TRBV28 with TRBJ2-1; D gene unclear. The CDR3 is made up of 14 amino acids. Germline V gives CDR1 MDHEN, CDR2 SYDVKM. V dropped 8 bases and J dropped 0 bases, with 11 bases sitting between them. The CDR3 spells CASVEATSYNEQFF. The CDR3 bases are TGTGCCAGCGTAGAGGCCACCTCCTACAATGAGCAGTTCTTC.

The V call is TRBV11-3, the J call TRBJ2-2; 7 positions agree with TRBD2. The trim removed 5 bases at V and 4 bases at J, leaving 13 bases unmatched. Germline CDR1 and CDR2: SGHNT and YENEEA. The CDR3 sequence is 17 residues long. DNA for the CDR3: TGTGCCAGCAGCCCCAGCGAGGGACTAACCTCCACCGGGGAGCTGTTTTTT. Encoded protein: CASSPSEGLTSTGELFF.

This clone has only one observation. This chain joins TRBV7-2 and TRBJ2-7, with unresolved D. This CDR3 is built from 13 residues. Germline V CDR1 and CDR2: SGHTA, FQGNSA. Trimming shortened V by 1 base and J by 1 base, and 5 bases separated the two germline ends. The CDR3 nucleotides read TGTGCCAGCAGCTTAGGTTTTTCCTACGAGCAGTACTTC. The encoded protein is CASSLGFSYEQYF.